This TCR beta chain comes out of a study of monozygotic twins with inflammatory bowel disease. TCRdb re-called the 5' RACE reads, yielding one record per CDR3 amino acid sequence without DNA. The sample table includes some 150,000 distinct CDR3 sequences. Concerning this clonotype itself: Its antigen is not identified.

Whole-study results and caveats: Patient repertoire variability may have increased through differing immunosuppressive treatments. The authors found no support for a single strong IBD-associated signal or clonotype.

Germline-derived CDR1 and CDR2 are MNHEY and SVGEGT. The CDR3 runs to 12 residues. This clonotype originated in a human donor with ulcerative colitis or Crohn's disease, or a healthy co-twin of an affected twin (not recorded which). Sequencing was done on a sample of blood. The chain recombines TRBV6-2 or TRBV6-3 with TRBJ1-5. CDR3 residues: CASSYRSQPQHF.